Given below is one T cell receptor beta chain in context. The record originates from a study of T-cell reconstitution after alpha-beta-depleted transplantation in children. Trimming took 2 bases from V and 2 from J, leaving 8 bases between them. Germline lookup yields CDR1 SGHTA and CDR2 FQGNSA. The CDR3 is made up of 14 amino acids. It was with unique molecular identifiers that the TCRbeta library was prepared. TCRdb reprocessed the PCR reads with MiXCR, giving one entry per CDR3 protein. The profile shows 450,000 to 600,000 distinct CDR3 sequences, 10% to 15% of them singletons. The sequence was obtained from a male patient aged 10 to 17 who had a stem cell transplant for acute myeloid leukemia, so the T cells may come from the graft donor. The sequenced sample was PBMCs, mostly from graft donor cells, obtained 360 days after TCRalphabeta/CD19-depleted stem cell transplant. This chain connects TRBV7-2 to TRBJ2-3; D is unclear. CDR3 residues: CASSLSSYTDTQYF. As DNA, the CDR3 is TGTGCCAGCAGCTTAAGTAGCTACACAGATACGCAGTATTTT. The variable domain in full, completed from reference TRBV7-2 and TRBJ2-3, reads GAGVSQSPSNKVTEKGKDVELRCDPISGHTALYWYRQSLGQGLEFLIYFQGNSAPDKSGLPSDRFSAERTGGSVSTLTIQRTQQEDSAVYLCASSLSSYTDTQYFGPGTRLTVL.